These 12 T cell receptor beta chains originate from one sample sequenced in a study of blood T cell repertoires in COVID-19. Clones were read by immunoSEQ multiplex PCR, and TCRdb kept only the in-frame ones, dropping some. Of around 300,000 clones listed, approximately 88% were seen once; the top ten hold 0.94%. Material: peripheral blood. These receptors originate from a middle-aged woman who had recovered from COVID-19.

The CDR3 reads CAWSILGGGTPYEQYF. The CDR3 nucleotides read TGTGCCTGGAGTATCCTCGGGGGAGGTACACCCTACGAGCAGTACTTC. The V gene is TRBV30, the J gene TRBJ2-7; perhaps TRBD2 as D (6 bases). Looked up from germline, CDR1 is GTSNPN and CDR2 is SVGIG (reference sequence). V dropped 2 bases and J dropped 2 bases, with 19 bases sitting between them. This CDR3 contains 16 residues. Based on the CDR3 plus reference TRBV30 and TRBJ2-7, the full variable domain is SQTIHQWPATLVQPVGSPLSLECTVEGTSNPNLYWYRQAAGRGLQLLFYSVGIGQISSEVPQNLSASRPQDRQFILSSKKLLLSDSGFYLCAWSILGGGTPYEQYFGPGTRLTVT.

The rearrangement uses TRBV2 and TRBJ2-2; TRBD2 matches at 8 bases. After removal of 7 bases from V and 1 base from J, the junction contained 2 bases not matched to a gene. Germline CDR1 SNHLY, CDR2 FYNNEI. There are 14 residues in the CDR3. In nucleotides, the CDR3 is TGTGCCAGCAAAAGCGGGAGGAACACCGGGGAGCTGTTTTTT. Its protein is CASKSGRNTGELFF.

As regards this clone: This specimen includes other DNA sequences encoding the same CDR3. V and J are TRBV9 and TRBJ2-5; no reliable D call. The CDR3 contains 14 residues. The V gene lost 0 bases and the J gene lost 3 bases, with 9 bases spanning the gap. Germline CDR1 is SGDLS and CDR2 is YYNGEE. Written as DNA, the CDR3 is TGTGCCAGCAGCGTAGGGGTCAGCGAAGAGACCCAGTACTTC. This translates into CASSVGVSEETQYF. Variable domain in full (rest from reference TRBV9 and TRBJ2-5): DSGVTQTPKHLITATGQRVTLRCSPRSGDLSVYWYQQSLDQGLQFLIQYYNGEERAKGNILERFSAQQFPDLHSELNLSSLELGDSALYFCASSVGVSEETQYFGPGTRLLVL.

The rearrangement joins TRBV30 to TRBJ1-1; TRBD1 might be the D (5 bases). The CDR3 totals 14 residues. Germline assignment: CDR1 GTSNPN and CDR2 SVGIG (reference sequence). Trimming left V 2 bases short and J 3 bases short, with 13 bases between. The CDR3 sequence: CAWSLAGWHTEAFF. DNA of the CDR3: TGTGCCTGGAGTTTAGCAGGGTGGCACACTGAAGCTTTCTTT.

This chain joins TRBV7-6 and TRBJ2-1; 7 bases map to TRBD2. V dropped 4 bases and J dropped 8; count of bases not matched to a gene: 14. The germline V gene has CDR1 SGHVS and CDR2 FNYEAQ. The CDR3 sequence is 16 residues long. This CDR3 is CASSSSWGRAGDEQFF. Written as DNA, the CDR3 is TGTGCCAGCAGCTCCTCTTGGGGGAGGGCCGGGGATGAGCAGTTCTTC.

This clone occurred once. This chain joins TRBV5-1 and TRBJ1-2, with a weak D call TRBD1 (6 bases). V was trimmed by 0 bases and J by 6 bases, leaving 18 bases between them. The CDR3 is 16 residues long. The germline gives CDR1 SGHRS, CDR2 YFSETQ. The CDR3 DNA follows: TGCGCCAGCAGCTTGGATTCAGGGGCTAGGATAGATGGCTACACCTTC. This translates into CASSLDSGARIDGYTF.

The chain couples TRBV10-2 to TRBJ2-1, with 12 bases fitting TRBD2. CDR3 size: 19 residues. Trimming removed 7 bases from V and 0 bases from J; junction bases left unmatched: 13. CDR1 is WSHSY, CDR2 SAAADI, per germline. CDR3 region: CASTEPGLAGQSSYNEQFF. The CDR3 DNA reads TGCGCCAGCACCGAGCCGGGACTAGCGGGCCAAAGCTCCTACAATGAGCAGTTCTTC.

The chain has TRBV6-1 and TRBJ2-1; TRBD1 matches at 9 bases. The J segment lost 9 bases and the V segment lost 1 base, leaving 7 bases of the junction unmatched. CDR1 is MNHNS, CDR2 SASEGT, per germline. The length of the CDR3 is 15 residues. Here the CDR3 reads CASSEVPGQGIEQFF. The CDR3 region has the DNA TGTGCCAGCAGTGAAGTTCCGGGACAGGGAATTGAGCAGTTCTTC.

The chain couples TRBV28 to TRBJ1-4, with a tentative D call TRBD1 (6 bases). The germline V gene has CDR1 MDHEN and CDR2 SYDVKM. The germline V and J ends were trimmed by 7 bases and 3 bases, with 12 bases remaining between them. This CDR3 is 14 amino acids long. The CDR3, as DNA: TGTGCCAGCACTCAGGGGCTACCTAATGAAAAACTGTTTTTT. It translates to CASTQGLPNEKLFF.

Only one count was recorded for this clone. The chain employs TRBV30 and TRBJ2-1; possible D gene TRBD2, 6 bases. The CDR3 length is 14 residues. V was trimmed by 0 bases and J by 5 bases, leaving 11 bases between them. Per germline, CDR1 GTSNPN and CDR2 SVGIG (reference sequence). CDR3 in DNA: TGTGCCTGGAGTGTAGCCGGCGGGAACAATGAGCAGTTCTTC. Protein product: CAWSVAGGNNEQFF.

This chain connects TRBV12-3 or TRBV12-4 to TRBJ1-1; no clear D gene. The germline V and J ends were trimmed by 2 bases and 5 bases, with 3 bases remaining between them. The length of the CDR3 is 11 residues. In DNA, the CDR3 is TGTGCCAGCAGTTTATCGACTGAAGCTTTCTTT. Its protein product is CASSLSTEAFF.

With regard to this clone: The identical CDR3 is also encoded by other nucleotide sequences in the sample. The V gene is TRBV12-3 or TRBV12-4, the J gene TRBJ1-2; the D gene is possibly TRBD1 (5 bases). CDR3 length: 12 residues. The V gene lost 3 bases and the J gene lost 6 bases, with 8 bases spanning the gap. CDR3 bases: TGTGCCAGCAGTTTCGGGGGAAATGGCTACACCTTC. It encodes CASSFGGNGYTF.